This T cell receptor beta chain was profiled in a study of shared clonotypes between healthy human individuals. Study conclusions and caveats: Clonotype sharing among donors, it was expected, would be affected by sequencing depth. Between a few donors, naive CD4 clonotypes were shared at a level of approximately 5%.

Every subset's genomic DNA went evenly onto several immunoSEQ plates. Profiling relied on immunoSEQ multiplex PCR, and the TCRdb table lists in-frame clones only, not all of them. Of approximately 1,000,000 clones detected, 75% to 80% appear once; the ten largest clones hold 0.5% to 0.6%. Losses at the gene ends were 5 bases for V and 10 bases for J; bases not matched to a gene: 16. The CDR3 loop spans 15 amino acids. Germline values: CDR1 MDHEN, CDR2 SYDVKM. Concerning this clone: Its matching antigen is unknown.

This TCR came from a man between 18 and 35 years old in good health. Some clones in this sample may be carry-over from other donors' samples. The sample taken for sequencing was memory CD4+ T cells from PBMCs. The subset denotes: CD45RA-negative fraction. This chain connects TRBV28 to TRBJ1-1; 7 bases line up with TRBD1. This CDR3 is CASSRDVGQGVRAFF. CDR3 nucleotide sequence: TGTGCCAGCAGTCGAGACGTAGGCCAGGGGGTGCGAGCTTTCTTT.